Detailed here is one TCR beta chain. What it recognizes is unknown. Profiled with immunoSEQ multiplex PCR; TCRdb holds only in-frame clones, not every one. The table lists 52,000 or so clones, 94% of them singletons. The germline V gene encodes CDR1 MNHEY and CDR2 SVGAGI. This CDR3 contains 15 residues. V lost 5 bases, J lost 6 bases, and 7 bases stayed unmatched. The sample belongs to a study of OX40 agonist ivuxolimab in advanced cancers. Study at large: Six ivuxolimab dose levels, 0.01 to 10 mg/kg, were given intravenously every 2 weeks. Broader study findings: In a subset of nonresponders, normalized T-cell clonal expansion was also low. At 0.1-3.0 mg/kg, partial responders had clonal expansion among the lowest observed.

Sampling of blood occurred at baseline, cycle 4 day 1, and cycle 7 day 1. The sequence came from an adult with an advanced solid tumor such as melanoma, head and neck, liver or kidney cancer. The input for sequencing was CD4+ or CD8+ T cells sorted from blood, taken in a trial of the OX40 agonist ivuxolimab. The chain has TRBV6-5 and TRBJ2-1, with TRBD2 matching 10 bases. CDR3 loop: CASSTGTSESNEQFF. In nucleotides, the CDR3 is TGTGCCAGCAGTACGGGGACTAGCGAGAGCAATGAGCAGTTCTTC.